This T cell receptor beta chain is drawn from a study of spatial heterogeneity in lung cancer (dated by TCRdb to between 2017 and 2020). About the investigation overall: Beta-chain transcripts were consistently detected in greater numbers than alpha-chain transcripts, which likely reflects a higher abundance of beta-chain transcripts. In the raw uncorrected reads, each unique combination of TCR and UMI appeared more than ten times on average. Both alpha and beta chains were TCR-sequenced in samples taken at surgery, namely 220 tumor regions, fewer than 85 matched nontumor lung samples and approximately 58 PBMC samples. The study quantitatively compared TCR alpha and beta repertoires across multiple tumor regions, matched nontumor lung and blood in non-small cell lung cancer. The study linked features of the TCR repertoire to counts of nonsynonymous mutations, which were determined by whole-exome sequencing of tumor tissue. A strong correlation was found between TCR transcript counts in tumor regions and a T cell transcriptional module score from matched bulk RNA-seq.

From the cysteine up to the phenylalanine, the CDR3 has a length of 14 residues. Only CDR3 DNA remains: 42 bases, in frame from the first base. V is clipped by 2 bases and J by 4 bases, and the sequence between their germline boundaries is 11 bases long. CDR1 SGHTA and CDR2 FQGNSA are derived from the germline V gene. The sample's time point label, decoded: sample taken at primary tumor resection. Samples were obtained from fewer than 80 patients with early-stage, untreated non-small cell lung cancer from the lung TRACERx cohort. For TCR sequencing, whole RNA was extracted from tumor and nontumor lung tissue, or from cryopreserved PBMC samples, and no cell sorting was done. A patient was chosen for TCR sequencing only when enough RNA was available from at least two tumor regions. Tumor and adjacent nontumor lung specimens were reviewed by a lung pathologist before selection. This clonotype has at least ten counts. The specificity of this receptor is unknown. Base quality data are lacking; no much larger clone is found one base away.

Broad study findings and their caveats: The count of ubiquitous expanded TCRs correlated with the count of ubiquitous nonsynonymous mutations, and the count of regional expanded TCRs correlated with the count of regional nonsynonymous mutations. TCR-seq coverage of tumor T cells was estimated to be only roughly 7.3% for alpha chains and approximately 12% for beta chains. Confirming at a functional level the hypothesis that regional TCRs recognize regional mutations was considered to require additional single-cell paired TCR alpha and beta sequencing. The number of expanded intratumoral alpha and beta TCRs correlated with the tumor nonsynonymous mutation count.

Libraries were made using 5' RACE. Sequencing was performed on a NextSeq 500. The TCR library protocol attached a unique molecular identifier to each TCR cDNA molecule to allow correction of PCR and sequencing errors. Under the source paper's analysis protocol: Decombinator tools were used for TCR identification, UMI-based error correction and CDR3 extraction. Expanded TCRs were defined as those above a frequency of 2 per 1,000, corresponding to the top 1% of the tumor frequency distribution. Expanded tumor TCRs statistically deemed absent (corrected P<0.05) from at least one tumor region were classed as regional, and all other expanded tumor TCRs were classed as ubiquitous. Renyi diversity was computed with the R vegan package after each repertoire had been subsampled 100 times to 5,000 TCRs. CDR3 similarity networks were built from amino acid triplet string-kernel similarity, connecting CDR3s with pairwise similarity above 0.82. The public sequencing data were trimmed at Q25 with fastp and processed into clonotypes with MiXCR by TCRdb, which kept only in-frame beta chains. Every CDR3 protein is listed once, alongside the most common genes and DNA of its rows. The V and J calls were determined by TCRdb, not by the authors. Within this sample are 8,700 or so distinct CDR3 sequences, with roughly an eighth of them counted one time only. The biggest ten clones account for roughly an eighth of the sample.

The sequences come from lung tumor tissue, collected at surgery. The TCR sequence derives from a male donor with early-stage non-small cell lung cancer. Recombination joined TRBV7-2 with TRBJ2-5; the D region possibly corresponds to TRBD2 (5 bases align). The CDR3 in this case is CASSLSGSRETQYF. The nucleotides are TGTGCCAGCAGCTTAAGTGGGAGCAGAGAGACCCAGTACTTC.